The rows below give T cell receptor beta chains drawn from one sample of a study of cytomegalovirus exposure and HLA in healthy donors. TCRdb's table, derived via immunoSEQ multiplex PCR, lists solely in-frame clones and lacks some. The table has around 120,000 clones, around 69% seen once. Sequencing used PBMCs. The receptors were sampled from a woman aged 35 to 49 in good health and CMV-seropositive. CDR3s include the opening cysteine and the closing phenylalanine or tryptophan. The D gene is left open where the match is weak. The size of a clone is reported for some rows only, either as once, few or many, or as a class for expanded clones.

cdr3_length	j_call	clone_size	v_call	d_call	cdr3_aa	cdr3_nt
14	TRBJ2-7	.	TRBV7-8	.	CASSRTLRSYEQYF	TGTGCCAGCAGCCGCACTTTGAGATCCTACGAGCAGTACTTC
13	TRBJ2-7	once	TRBV29-1	TRBD1	CSARDRYSYEQYF	TGCAGCGCCAGGGACAGATATTCCTACGAGCAGTACTTC
14	TRBJ2-5	.	TRBV6-1	.	CASSEYSLASTQYF	TGTGCCAGCAGTGAATATAGTCTAGCGTCAACCCAGTACTTC
17	TRBJ2-7	.	TRBV4-1	.	CASSQMGGGGGLDEQYF	TGCGCCAGCAGCCAAATGGGCGGTGGGGGGGGCCTCGACGAGCAGTACTTC
18	TRBJ2-2	few	TRBV4-1	TRBD2	CASSHMTSGGLNTGELFF	TGCGCCAGCAGCCACATGACTAGCGGGGGCCTTAACACCGGGGAGCTGTTTTTT
14	TRBJ1-4	.	TRBV7-9	TRBD1	CASSETGSHEKLFF	TGTGCCAGCAGCGAGACAGGGAGTCATGAAAAACTGTTTTTT
15	TRBJ2-3	.	TRBV30	TRBD2	CAWSLRTSGGGTQYF	TGTGCCTGGAGTCTCAGGACTAGCGGGGGAGGTACGCAGTATTTT
16	TRBJ1-1	.	TRBV18	.	CASSPVRVRLNTEAFF	TGTGCCAGCTCACCGGTTCGTGTCAGGCTGAACACTGAAGCTTTCTTT
14	TRBJ1-1	.	TRBV2	TRBD1	CASSRGRENTEAFF	TGTGCCAGCAGTAGGGGGCGGGAGAACACTGAAGCTTTCTTT
13	TRBJ2-7	.	TRBV5-4	TRBD1	CATRQGVSYEQYF	TGTGCCACACGACAGGGGGTCAGCTACGAGCAGTACTTC
15	TRBJ1-6	.	TRBV19	TRBD1	CASTQPTGINSPLHF	TGTGCCAGTACCCAGCCGACAGGGATTAATTCACCCCTCCACTTT
15	TRBJ1-2	.	TRBV25-1	.	CASSDLAPGSYGYTF	TGTGCCAGCAGTGACCTCGCCCCGGGTTCCTATGGCTACACCTTC
14	TRBJ1-1	.	TRBV9	.	CASSLQGSNTEAFF	TGTGCCAGCAGCCTCCAGGGATCGAACACTGAAGCTTTCTTT
14	TRBJ1-2	.	TRBV5-6	TRBD1	CASRRAGTVYGYTF	TGTGCCAGCAGGCGGGCGGGGACAGTCTATGGCTACACCTTC
14	TRBJ1-5	.	TRBV7-2	.	CASSDQQDNQPQHF	TGTGCCAGCAGCGATCAACAGGACAATCAGCCCCAGCATTTT
17	TRBJ1-5	.	TRBV4-1	TRBD1	CASSQGLIGTGHQPQHF	TGCGCCAGCAGCCAAGGGTTAATAGGGACAGGACATCAGCCCCAGCATTTT
16	TRBJ2-3	.	TRBV9	TRBD2	CASSVGLADSTDTQYF	TGTGCCAGCAGCGTAGGACTAGCAGACAGCACAGATACGCAGTATTTT
16	TRBJ1-5	few	TRBV21-1	.	CASSKALGTGNQPQHF	TGTGCCAGCAGCAAAGCCTTGGGGACAGGTAATCAGCCCCAGCATTTT
15	TRBJ1-1	.	TRBV9	.	CASSVEGSMNTEAFF	TGTGCCAGCAGCGTAGAAGGGAGCATGAACACTGAAGCTTTCTTT
13	TRBJ1-1	.	TRBV18	.	CASSPAQAVEAFF	TGTGCCAGCTCCCCGGCACAGGCGGTTGAAGCTTTCTTT
14	TRBJ1-6	.	TRBV6-5	.	CASTRLEHNSPLHF	TGTGCCAGCACCCGGTTGGAGCATAATTCACCCCTCCACTTT
16	TRBJ2-7	.	TRBV7-6	TRBD1	CASSLSGQGAGYEQYF	TGTGCCAGCAGCTTATCGGGACAGGGGGCTGGGTACGAGCAGTACTTC
14	TRBJ2-1	few	TRBV7-2	.	CASSLTGTYNEQFF	TGTGCCAGCAGCTTAACCGGGACCTACAATGAGCAGTTCTTC
14	TRBJ1-5	.	TRBV7-2	.	CASSSTGWEQPQHF	TGTGCCAGCAGCTCCACAGGGTGGGAGCAGCCCCAGCATTTT
14	TRBJ2-7	.	TRBV6-1	TRBD1	CASNHKRQGIEQYF	TGTGCCAGCAATCATAAACGACAGGGGATCGAGCAGTACTTC
13	TRBJ1-1	few	TRBV10-3	TRBD1	CAISGQGVDEAFF	TGTGCCATCAGTGGACAGGGGGTGGATGAAGCTTTCTTT
14	TRBJ1-1	.	TRBV7-9	.	CSSSHTGREVEAFF	TGTTCCAGCAGCCACACAGGGCGTGAGGTTGAAGCTTTCTTT
17	TRBJ1-6	.	TRBV7-6	TRBD1	CASSLEPPGQHNSPLHF	TGTGCCAGCAGCCTCGAACCTCCGGGACAGCATAATTCACCCCTCCACTTT
12	TRBJ1-2	.	TRBV29-1	.	CSASPPSRGYTF	TGCAGCGCCTCACCGCCGAGCCGTGGCTACACCTTC
14	TRBJ1-1	.	TRBV19	TRBD1	CASSIHRGNTEAFF	TGTGCCAGTAGTATCCACAGGGGTAACACTGAAGCTTTCTTT
14	TRBJ2-7	once	TRBV9	.	CASSVDVGGYEQYF	TGTGCCAGCAGCGTAGACGTCGGGGGCTACGAGCAGTACTTC
14	TRBJ1-2	once	TRBV4-1	.	CASTTPGGFWGYTF	TGCGCCAGCACTACACCCGGGGGGTTTTGGGGCTACACCTTC